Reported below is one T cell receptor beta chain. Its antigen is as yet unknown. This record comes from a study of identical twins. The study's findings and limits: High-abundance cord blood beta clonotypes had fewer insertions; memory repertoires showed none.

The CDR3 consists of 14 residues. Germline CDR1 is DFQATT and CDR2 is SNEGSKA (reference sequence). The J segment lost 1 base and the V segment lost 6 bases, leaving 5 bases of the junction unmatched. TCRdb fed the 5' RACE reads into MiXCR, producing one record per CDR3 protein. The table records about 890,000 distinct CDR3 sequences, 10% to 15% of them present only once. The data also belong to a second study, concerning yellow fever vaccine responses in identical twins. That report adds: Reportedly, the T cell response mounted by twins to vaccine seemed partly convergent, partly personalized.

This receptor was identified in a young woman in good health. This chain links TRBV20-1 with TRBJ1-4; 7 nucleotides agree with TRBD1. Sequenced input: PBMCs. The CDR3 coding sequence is TGCAGTGCCAGCCACAGGGGAACTAATGAAAAACTGTTTTTT. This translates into CSASHRGTNEKLFF.